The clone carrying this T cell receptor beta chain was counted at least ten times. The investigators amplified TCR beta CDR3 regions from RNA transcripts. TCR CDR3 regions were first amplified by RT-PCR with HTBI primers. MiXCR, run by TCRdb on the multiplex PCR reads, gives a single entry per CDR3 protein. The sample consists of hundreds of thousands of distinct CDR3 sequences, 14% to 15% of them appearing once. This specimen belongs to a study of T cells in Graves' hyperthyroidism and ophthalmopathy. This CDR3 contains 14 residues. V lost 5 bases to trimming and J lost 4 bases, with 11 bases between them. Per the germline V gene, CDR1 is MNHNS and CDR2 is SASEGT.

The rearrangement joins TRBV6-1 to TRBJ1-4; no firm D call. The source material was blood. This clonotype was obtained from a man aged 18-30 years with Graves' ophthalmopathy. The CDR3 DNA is TGTGCCAGCAGTCCTCAAGACATTAATGAAAAACTGTTTTTT. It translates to CASSPQDINEKLFF.